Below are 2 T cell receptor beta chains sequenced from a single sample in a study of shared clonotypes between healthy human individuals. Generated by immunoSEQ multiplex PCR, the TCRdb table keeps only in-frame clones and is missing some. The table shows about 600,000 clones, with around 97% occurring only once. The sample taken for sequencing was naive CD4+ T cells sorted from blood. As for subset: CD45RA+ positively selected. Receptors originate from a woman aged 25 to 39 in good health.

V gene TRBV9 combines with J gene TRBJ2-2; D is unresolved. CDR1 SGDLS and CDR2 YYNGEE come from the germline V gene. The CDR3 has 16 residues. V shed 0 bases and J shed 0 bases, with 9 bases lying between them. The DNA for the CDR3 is TGTGCCAGCAGCGTAGGGGGTTATTCGAACACCGGGGAGCTGTTTTTT. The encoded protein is CASSVGGYSNTGELFF.

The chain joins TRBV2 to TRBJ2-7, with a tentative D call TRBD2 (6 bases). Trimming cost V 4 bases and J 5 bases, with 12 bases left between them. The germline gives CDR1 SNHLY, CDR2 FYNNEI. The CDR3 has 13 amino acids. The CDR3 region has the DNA TGTGCCAGCAGTGGTCCCGGCGGGAACGAGCAGTACTTC. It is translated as CASSGPGGNEQYF.